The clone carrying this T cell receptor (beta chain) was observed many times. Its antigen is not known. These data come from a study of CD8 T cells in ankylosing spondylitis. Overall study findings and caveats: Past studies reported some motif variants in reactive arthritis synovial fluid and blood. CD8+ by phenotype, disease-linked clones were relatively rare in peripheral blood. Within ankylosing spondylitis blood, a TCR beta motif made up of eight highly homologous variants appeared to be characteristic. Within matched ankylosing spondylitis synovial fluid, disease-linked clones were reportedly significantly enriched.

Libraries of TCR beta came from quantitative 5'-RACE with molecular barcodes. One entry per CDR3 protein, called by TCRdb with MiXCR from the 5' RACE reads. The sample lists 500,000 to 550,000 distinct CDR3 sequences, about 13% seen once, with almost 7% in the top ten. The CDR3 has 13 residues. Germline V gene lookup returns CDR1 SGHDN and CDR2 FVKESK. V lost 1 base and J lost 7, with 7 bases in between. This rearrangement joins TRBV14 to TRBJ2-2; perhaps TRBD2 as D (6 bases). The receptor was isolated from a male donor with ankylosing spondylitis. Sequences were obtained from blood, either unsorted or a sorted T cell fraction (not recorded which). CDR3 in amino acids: CASSQGGVGELFF. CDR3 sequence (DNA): TGTGCCAGCAGCCAAGGCGGGGTCGGGGAGCTGTTTTTT.